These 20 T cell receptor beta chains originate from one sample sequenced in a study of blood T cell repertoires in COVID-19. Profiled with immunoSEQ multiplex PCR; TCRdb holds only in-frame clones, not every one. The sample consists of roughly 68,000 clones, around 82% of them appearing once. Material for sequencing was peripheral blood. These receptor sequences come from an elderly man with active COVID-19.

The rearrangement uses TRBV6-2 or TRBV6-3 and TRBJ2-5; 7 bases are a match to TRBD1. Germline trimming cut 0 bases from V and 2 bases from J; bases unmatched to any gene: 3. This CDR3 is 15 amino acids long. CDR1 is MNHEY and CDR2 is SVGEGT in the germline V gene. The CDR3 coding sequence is TGTGCCAGCAGTTACTCGGGGACAGCTCAAGAGACCCAGTACTTC. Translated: CASSYSGTAQETQYF.

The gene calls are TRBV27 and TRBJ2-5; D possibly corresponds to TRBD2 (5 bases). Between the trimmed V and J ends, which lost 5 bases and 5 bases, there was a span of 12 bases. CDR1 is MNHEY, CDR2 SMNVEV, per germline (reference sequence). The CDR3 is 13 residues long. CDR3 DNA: TGTGCCAGCAGTCAAAGGGAGCGGGAGACCCAGTACTTC. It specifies CASSQRERETQYF.

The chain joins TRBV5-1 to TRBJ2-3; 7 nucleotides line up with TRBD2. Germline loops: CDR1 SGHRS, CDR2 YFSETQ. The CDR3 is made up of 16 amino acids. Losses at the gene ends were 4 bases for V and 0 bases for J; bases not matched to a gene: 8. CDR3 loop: CASSRSGHTSTDTQYF. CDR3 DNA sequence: TGCGCCAGCAGCCGTAGCGGGCACACTAGCACAGATACGCAGTATTTT.

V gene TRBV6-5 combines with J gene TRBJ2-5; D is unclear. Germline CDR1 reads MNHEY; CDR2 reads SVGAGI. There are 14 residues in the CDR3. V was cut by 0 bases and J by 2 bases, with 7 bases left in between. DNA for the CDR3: TGTGCCAGCAGTTACTCCCAGTTACAAGAGACCCAGTACTTC. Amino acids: CASSYSQLQETQYF.

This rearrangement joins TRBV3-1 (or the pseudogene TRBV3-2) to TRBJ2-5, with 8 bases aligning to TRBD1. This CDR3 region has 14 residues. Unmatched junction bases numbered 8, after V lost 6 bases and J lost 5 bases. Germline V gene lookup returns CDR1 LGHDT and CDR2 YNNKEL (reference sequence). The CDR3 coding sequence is TGTGCCAGCAGAGATACAGGGGGACGGGAGACCCAGTACTTC. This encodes CASRDTGGRETQYF.

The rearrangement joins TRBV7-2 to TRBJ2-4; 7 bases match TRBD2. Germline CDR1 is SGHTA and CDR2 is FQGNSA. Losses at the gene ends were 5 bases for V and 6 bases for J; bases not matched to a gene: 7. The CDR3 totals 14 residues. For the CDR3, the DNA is TGTGCCAGCAGCCCCGTCGCTAGCGGAAACATTCAGTACTTC. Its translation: CASSPVASGNIQYF.

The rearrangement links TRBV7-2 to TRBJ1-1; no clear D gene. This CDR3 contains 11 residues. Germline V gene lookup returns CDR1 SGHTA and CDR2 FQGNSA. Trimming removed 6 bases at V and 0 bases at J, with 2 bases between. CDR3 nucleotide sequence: TGTGCCAGCAGTATGAACACTGAAGCTTTCTTT. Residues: CASSMNTEAFF. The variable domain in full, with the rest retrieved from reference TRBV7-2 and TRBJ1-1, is GAGVSQSPSNKVTEKGKDVELRCDPISGHTALYWYRQSLGQGLEFLIYFQGNSAPDKSGLPSDRFSAERTGGSVSTLTIQRTQQEDSAVYLCASSMNTEAFFGQGTRLTVV.

The CDR3 DNA follows: TGTGCCAGCAGTGTCCTAGCGGGAGGGCGGAATGAGCAGTTCTTC. Protein: CASSVLAGGRNEQFF. The chain uses TRBV9 and TRBJ2-1; 12 bases agree with TRBD2. The CDR3 consists of 15 residues. J was trimmed by 7 bases and V by 5 bases; bases with no gene match: 7. From germline, CDR1 is SGDLS and CDR2 YYNGEE.

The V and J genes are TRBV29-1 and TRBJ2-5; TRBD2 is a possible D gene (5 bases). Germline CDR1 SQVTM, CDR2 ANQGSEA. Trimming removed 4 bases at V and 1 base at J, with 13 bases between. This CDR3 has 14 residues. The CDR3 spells CSVVIGSTQETQYF. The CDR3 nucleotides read TGCAGCGTTGTTATAGGGAGCACCCAAGAGACCCAGTACTTC.

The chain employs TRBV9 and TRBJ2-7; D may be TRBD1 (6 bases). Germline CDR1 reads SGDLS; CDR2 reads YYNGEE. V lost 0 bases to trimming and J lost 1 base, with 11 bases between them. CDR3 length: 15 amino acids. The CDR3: CASSVEGGSSYEQYF. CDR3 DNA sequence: TGTGCCAGCAGCGTAGAAGGGGGATCATCCTACGAGCAGTACTTC.

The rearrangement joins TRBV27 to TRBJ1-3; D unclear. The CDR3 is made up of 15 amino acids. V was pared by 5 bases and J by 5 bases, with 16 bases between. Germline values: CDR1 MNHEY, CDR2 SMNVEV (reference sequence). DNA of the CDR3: TGTGCCAGCAGTGCCGGGATAGCAGCGCGAAACACCATATATTTT. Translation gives CASSAGIAARNTIYF.

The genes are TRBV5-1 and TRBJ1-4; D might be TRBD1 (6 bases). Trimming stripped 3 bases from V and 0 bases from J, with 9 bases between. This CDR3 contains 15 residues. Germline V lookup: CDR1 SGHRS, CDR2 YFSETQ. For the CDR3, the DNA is TGCGCCAGCAGCTCCAGGACAGCAACTAATGAAAAACTGTTTTTT. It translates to CASSSRTATNEKLFF.

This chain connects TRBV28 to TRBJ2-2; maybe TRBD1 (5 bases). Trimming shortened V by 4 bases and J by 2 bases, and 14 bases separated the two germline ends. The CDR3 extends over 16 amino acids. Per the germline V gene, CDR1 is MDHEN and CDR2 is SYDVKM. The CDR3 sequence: CASSSHGASNTGELFF. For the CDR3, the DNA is TGTGCCAGCAGTTCCCATGGGGCGTCAAACACCGGGGAGCTGTTTTTT.

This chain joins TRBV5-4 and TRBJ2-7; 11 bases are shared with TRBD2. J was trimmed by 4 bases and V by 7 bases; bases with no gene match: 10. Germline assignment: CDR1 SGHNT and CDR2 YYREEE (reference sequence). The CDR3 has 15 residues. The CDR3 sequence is CASRLAGGPSYEQYF. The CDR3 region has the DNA TGTGCCAGCCGCCTAGCGGGGGGCCCTTCATACGAGCAGTACTTC.

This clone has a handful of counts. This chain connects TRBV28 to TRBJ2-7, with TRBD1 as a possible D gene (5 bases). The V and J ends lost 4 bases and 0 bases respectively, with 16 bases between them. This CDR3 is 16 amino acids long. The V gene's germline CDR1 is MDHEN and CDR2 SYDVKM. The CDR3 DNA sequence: TGTGCCAGCAGTTGGGTTTGGGCAGGGAACTCCTACGAGCAGTACTTC. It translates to CASSWVWAGNSYEQYF.

The CDR3 loop is CASSLSGRGLQETQYF. The DNA of the CDR3 is TGTGCCAGCAGTTTAAGTGGCAGGGGGTTACAAGAGACCCAGTACTTC. This sequence joins TRBV27 and TRBJ2-5; 7 bases are shared with TRBD1. Germline V gene sequence: CDR1 MNHEY, CDR2 SMNVEV (reference sequence). V gave up 2 bases and J gave up 2 bases; unmatched junction bases: 8. The CDR3 totals 16 residues.

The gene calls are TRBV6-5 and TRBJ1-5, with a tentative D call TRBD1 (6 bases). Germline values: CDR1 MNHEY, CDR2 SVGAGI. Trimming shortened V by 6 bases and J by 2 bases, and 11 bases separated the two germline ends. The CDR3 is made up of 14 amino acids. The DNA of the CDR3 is TGTGCCAGCAGCACAAACAGGGGCAATCAGCCCCAGCATTTT. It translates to CASSTNRGNQPQHF.

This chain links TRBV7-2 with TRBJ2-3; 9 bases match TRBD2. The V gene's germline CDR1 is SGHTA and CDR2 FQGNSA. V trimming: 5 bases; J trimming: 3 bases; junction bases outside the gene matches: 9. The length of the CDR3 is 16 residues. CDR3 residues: CASSTQGGLATDTQYF. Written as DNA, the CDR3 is TGTGCCAGCAGCACCCAAGGAGGACTAGCGACAGATACGCAGTATTTT.

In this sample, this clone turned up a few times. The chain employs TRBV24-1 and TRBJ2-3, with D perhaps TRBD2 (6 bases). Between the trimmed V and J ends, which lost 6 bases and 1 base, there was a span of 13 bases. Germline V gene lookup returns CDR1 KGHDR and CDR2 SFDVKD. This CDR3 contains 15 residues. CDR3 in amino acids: CATSPTREGTDTQYF. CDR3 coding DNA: TGTGCCACCAGTCCCACTAGGGAGGGCACAGATACGCAGTATTTT.

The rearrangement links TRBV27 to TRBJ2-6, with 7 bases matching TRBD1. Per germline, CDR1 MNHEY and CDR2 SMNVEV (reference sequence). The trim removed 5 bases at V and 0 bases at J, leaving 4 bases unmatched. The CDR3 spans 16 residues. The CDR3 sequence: CASSTGTASGANVLTF. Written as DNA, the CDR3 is TGTGCCAGCAGTACCGGGACAGCCTCTGGGGCCAACGTCCTGACTTTC.